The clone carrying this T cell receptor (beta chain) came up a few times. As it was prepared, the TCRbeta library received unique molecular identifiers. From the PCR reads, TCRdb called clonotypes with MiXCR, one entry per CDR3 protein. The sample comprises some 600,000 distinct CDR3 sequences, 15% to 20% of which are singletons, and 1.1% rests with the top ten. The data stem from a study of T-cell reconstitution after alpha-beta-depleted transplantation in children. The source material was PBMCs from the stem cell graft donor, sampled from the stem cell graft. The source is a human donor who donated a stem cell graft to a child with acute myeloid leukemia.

The CDR3 coding sequence is TGTGCCTGGAGTTCCGAGGTACGTCAGCCCCAGCATTTT. This gives the protein CAWSSEVRQPQHF. This chain uses TRBV30 with TRBJ1-5; D ambiguous. This CDR3 has 13 residues. Trimming took off 2 bases at V and 6 bases at J, with 11 bases between the two ends. Germline CDR1 is GTSNPN and CDR2 is SVGIG (reference sequence).